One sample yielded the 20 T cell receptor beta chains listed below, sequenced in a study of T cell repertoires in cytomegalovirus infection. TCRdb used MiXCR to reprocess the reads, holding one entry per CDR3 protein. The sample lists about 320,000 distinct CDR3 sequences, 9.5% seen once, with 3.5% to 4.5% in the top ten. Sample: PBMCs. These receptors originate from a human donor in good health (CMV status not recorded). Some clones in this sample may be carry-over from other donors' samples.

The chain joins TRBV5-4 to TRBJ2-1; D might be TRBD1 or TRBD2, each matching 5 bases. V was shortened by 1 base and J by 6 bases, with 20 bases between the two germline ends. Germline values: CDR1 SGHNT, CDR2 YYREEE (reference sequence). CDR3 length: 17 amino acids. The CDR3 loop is CASSLWGSTGLGNEQFF. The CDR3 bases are TGTGCCAGCAGCTTGTGGGGTAGCACAGGACTTGGCAATGAGCAGTTCTTC.

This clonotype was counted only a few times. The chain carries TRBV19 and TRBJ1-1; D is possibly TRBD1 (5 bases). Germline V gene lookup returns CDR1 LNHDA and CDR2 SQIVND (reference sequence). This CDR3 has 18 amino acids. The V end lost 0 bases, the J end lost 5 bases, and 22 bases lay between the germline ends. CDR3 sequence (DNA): TGTGCCAGTAGTATAGATCTATGGGGGATTACAAGGGATACTGAAGCTTTCTTT. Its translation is CASSIDLWGITRDTEAFF.

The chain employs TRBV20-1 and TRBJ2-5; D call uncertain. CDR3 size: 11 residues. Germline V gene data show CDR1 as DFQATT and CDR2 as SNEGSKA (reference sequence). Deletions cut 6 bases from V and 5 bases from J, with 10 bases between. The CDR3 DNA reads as TGCAGTGCCCCCGGGCGGGAGACCCAGTACTTC. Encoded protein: CSAPGRETQYF.

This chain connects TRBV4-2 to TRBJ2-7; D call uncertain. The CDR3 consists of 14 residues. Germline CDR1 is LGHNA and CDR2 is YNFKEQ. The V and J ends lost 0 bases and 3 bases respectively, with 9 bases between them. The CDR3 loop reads CASSQEVKDYEQYF. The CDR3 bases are TGTGCCAGCAGCCAAGAAGTAAAGGACTACGAGCAGTACTTC.

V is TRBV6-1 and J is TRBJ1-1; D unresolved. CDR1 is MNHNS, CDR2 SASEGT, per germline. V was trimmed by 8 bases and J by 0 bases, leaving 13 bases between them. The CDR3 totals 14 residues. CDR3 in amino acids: CASRIVQMNTEAFF. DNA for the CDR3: TGTGCCAGCCGAATTGTCCAGATGAACACTGAAGCTTTCTTT.

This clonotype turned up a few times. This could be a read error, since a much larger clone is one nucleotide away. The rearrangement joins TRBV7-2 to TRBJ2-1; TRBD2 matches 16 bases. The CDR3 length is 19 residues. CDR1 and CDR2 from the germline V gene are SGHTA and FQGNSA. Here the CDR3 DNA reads TGTGCCAGCAGCTCCCCGGGACTAGCGGGGGGGCGTTCCTGCAATGAGCAGTTCTTC. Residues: CASSSPGLAGGRSCNEQFF.

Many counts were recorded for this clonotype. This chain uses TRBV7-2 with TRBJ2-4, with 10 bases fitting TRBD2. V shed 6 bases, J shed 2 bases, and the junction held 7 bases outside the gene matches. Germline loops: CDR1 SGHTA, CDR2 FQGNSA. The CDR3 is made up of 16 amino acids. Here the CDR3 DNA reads TGTGCCAGCAGTCCTGAACTAGCGGGGCCCAAAAACATTCAGTACTTC. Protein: CASSPELAGPKNIQYF.

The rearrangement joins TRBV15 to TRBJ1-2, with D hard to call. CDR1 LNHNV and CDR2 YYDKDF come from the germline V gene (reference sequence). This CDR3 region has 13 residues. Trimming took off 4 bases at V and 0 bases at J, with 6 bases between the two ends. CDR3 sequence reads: CATSKTANYGYTF. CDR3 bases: TGTGCCACCAGCAAGACGGCTAACTATGGCTACACCTTC.

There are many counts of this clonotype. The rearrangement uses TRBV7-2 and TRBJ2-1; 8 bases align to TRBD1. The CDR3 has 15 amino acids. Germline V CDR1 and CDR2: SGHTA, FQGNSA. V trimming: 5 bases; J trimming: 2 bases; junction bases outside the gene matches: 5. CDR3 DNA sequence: TGTGCCAGCAGCCAACAGGGGGACCCCTACAATGAGCAGTTCTTC. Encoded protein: CASSQQGDPYNEQFF.

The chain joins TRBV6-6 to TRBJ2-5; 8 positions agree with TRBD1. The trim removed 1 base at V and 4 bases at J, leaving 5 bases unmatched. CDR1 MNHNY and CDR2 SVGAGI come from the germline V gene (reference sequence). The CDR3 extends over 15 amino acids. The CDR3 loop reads CASSYWAGGAETQYF. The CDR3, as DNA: TGTGCCAGCAGTTACTGGGCAGGGGGCGCAGAGACCCAGTACTTC.

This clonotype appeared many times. DNA of the CDR3: TGTGCCAGCAGGCCGACTAGCGGGTATAGCTCCTACGAGCAGTACTTC. It specifies CASRPTSGYSSYEQYF. This chain links TRBV7-2 with TRBJ2-7; the match to TRBD2 covers 10 bases. With V trimmed by 6 bases and J by 0 bases, 8 bases remained unmatched. There are 16 residues in the CDR3. Germline loops: CDR1 SGHTA, CDR2 FQGNSA. The full variable domain, its missing parts supplied by reference TRBV7-2 and TRBJ2-7, is GAGVSQSPSNKVTEKGKDVELRCDPISGHTALYWYRQSLGQGLEFLIYFQGNSAPDKSGLPSDRFSAERTGGSVSTLTIQRTQQEDSAVYLCASRPTSGYSSYEQYFGPGTRLTVT.

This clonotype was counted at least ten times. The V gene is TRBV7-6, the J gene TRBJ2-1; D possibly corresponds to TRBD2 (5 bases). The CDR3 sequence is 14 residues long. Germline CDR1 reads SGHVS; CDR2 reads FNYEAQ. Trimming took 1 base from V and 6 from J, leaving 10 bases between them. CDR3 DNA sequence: TGTGCCAGCAGCTTAGGAGGTGGGAGCAATGAGCAGTTCTTC. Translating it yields CASSLGGGSNEQFF.

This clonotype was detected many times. The CDR3 nucleotides read TGTGCCAGCAGTAGATGGGGCACAGATACGCAGTATTTT. Its translation is CASSRWGTDTQYF. The chain recombines TRBV2 with TRBJ2-3; D uncertain. This CDR3 region has 13 residues. Germline V gives CDR1 SNHLY, CDR2 FYNNEI. Trimming removed 5 bases at V and 1 base at J, with 7 bases between.

CDR3 DNA: TGCGCCAGCAGCTTGGCTTACAGGGGCACCTACGAGCAGTACTTC. It specifies CASSLAYRGTYEQYF. The chain couples TRBV5-1 to TRBJ2-7; 7 bases agree with TRBD1. After removal of 0 bases from V and 2 bases from J, the junction contained 5 bases not matched to a gene. Germline CDR1 reads SGHRS; CDR2 reads YFSETQ. The CDR3 consists of 15 residues.

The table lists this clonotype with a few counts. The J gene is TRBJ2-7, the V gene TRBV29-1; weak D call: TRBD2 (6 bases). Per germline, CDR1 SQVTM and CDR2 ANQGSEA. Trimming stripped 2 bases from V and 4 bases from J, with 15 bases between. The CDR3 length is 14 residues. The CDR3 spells CSVELGRGTYEQYF. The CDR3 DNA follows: TGCAGCGTTGAACTGGGCCGGGGGACGTACGAGCAGTACTTC.

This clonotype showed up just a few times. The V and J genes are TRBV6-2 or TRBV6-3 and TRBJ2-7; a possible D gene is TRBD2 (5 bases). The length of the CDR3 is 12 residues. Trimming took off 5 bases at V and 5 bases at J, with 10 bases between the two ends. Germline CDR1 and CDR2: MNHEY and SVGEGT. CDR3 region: CASSTTRDEQYF. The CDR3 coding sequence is TGTGCCAGCAGTACTACGAGGGACGAGCAGTACTTC.

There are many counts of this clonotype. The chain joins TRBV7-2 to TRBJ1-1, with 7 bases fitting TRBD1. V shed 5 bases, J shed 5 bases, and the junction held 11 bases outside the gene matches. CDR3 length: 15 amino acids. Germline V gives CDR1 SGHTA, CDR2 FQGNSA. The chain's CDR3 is CASSQQGNLRTEAFF. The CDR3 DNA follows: TGTGCCAGCAGCCAACAGGGGAATCTAAGAACTGAAGCTTTCTTT.

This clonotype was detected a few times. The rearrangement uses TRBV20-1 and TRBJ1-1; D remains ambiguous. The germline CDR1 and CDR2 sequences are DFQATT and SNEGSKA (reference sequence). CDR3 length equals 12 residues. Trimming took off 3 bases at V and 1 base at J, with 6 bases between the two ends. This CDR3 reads CSASRGNTEAFF. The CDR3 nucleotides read TGCAGTGCTAGTCGGGGGAACACTGAAGCTTTCTTT.

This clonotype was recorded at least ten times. The CDR3 sequence: CASSQGAGSGYTF. The CDR3 nucleotides are TGTGCCAGCAGTCAGGGGGCGGGGTCCGGCTACACCTTC. The chain recombines TRBV12-3 or TRBV12-4 with TRBJ1-2, with 8 bases that match TRBD1. Trimming took 5 bases from V and 8 from J; bases not matched to a gene: 7. The CDR3 spans 13 residues.

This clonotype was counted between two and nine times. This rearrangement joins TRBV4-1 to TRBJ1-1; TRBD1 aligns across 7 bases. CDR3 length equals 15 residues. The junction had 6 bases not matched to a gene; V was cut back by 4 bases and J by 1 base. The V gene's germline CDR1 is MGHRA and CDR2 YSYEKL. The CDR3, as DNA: TGCGCCAGCAGCCCAGCAGGGGGGCCGAACACTGAAGCTTTCTTT. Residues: CASSPAGGPNTEAFF.